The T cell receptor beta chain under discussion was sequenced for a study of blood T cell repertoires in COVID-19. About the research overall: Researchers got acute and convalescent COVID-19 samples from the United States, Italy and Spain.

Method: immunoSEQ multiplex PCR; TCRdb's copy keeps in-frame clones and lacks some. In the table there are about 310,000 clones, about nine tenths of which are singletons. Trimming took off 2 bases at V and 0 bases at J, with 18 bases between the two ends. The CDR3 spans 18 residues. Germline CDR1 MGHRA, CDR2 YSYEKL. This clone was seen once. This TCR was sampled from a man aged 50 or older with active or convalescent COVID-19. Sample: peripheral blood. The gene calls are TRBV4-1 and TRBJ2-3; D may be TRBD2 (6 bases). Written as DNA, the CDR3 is TGCGCCAGCAGCCAAAAAGGGTCTACGGGAGTAAGCACAGATACGCAGTATTTT. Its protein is CASSQKGSTGVSTDTQYF.